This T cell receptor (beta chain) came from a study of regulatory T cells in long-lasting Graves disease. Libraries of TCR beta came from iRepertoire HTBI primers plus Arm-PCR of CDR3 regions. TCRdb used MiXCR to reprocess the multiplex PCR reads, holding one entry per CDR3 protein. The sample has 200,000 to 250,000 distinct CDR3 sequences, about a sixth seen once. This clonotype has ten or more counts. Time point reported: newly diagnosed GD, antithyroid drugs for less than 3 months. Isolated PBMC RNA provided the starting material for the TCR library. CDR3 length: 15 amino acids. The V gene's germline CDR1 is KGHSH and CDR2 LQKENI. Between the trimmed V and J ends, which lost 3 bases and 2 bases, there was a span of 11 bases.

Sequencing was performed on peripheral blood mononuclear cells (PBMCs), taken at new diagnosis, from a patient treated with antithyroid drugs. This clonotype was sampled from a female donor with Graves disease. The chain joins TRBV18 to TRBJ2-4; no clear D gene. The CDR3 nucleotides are TGTGCCAGCTCACCGGGTTTGGGCACCAAAAACATTCAGTACTTC. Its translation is CASSPGLGTKNIQYF.